This entry is about one T cell receptor (beta chain). Its antigen is unidentified. This record belongs to a study of spatial heterogeneity in lung cancer. On the study more broadly: There were, on average, more than 9.5 raw-read appearances for each unique TCR and UMI combination. Broader study findings: Blood showed ubiquitous tumor TCRs more often at resection than at routine follow-up.

The V and J ends lost 6 bases and 3 bases, in that order; junction bases with no gene match: 2. CDR3 length equals 14 residues. The time point here: sample taken at primary tumor resection. The study sequenced unsorted whole RNA from tumor, nontumor lung or frozen PBMC. Untreated early-stage non-small cell lung cancer patients, fewer than 85 in total, were the donors. Carried by each TCR cDNA molecule was a unique molecular identifier. MiXCR, run by TCRdb on the 5' RACE reads, gives a single entry per CDR3 protein. The sample lists around 89,000 distinct CDR3 sequences, roughly 12% seen once, with over 40% in the top ten.

V and J are TRBV12-3 or TRBV12-4 and TRBJ1-5; 10 positions match TRBD1. Here the sequenced sample was PBMCs, taken at surgery. This TCR came from a male donor with early-stage non-small cell lung cancer. CDR3 amino acids: CASRGTGVNQPQHF. CDR3 DNA: TGTGCCAGCAGGGGGACAGGGGTCAATCAGCCCCAGCATTTT.